This T cell receptor beta chain was identified during a study of CD8 T cells in Susac syndrome. Sequencing of TCR beta, carried out with a high-throughput approach, was applied to CD8+ and CD4+ T cells from the blood. While CD8+ and CD4+ T cells were isolated negatively, TEMRA cells were enriched by FACS. Study-wide findings and caveats: An acknowledgment was made by the study that its TCR sequencing and HLA analysis involved relatively few individuals.

Worth noting for this clonotype: What it binds is unknown.

Random hexamers served to reverse transcribe roughly 0.45 to 1 ug RNA. Amplification of TCR beta CDR3 across 54 Vbeta and 13 Jbeta was performed with immunoSEQ multiplex PCR. TCRdb re-called the immunoSEQ multiplex PCR reads through MiXCR, storing one row per CDR3 protein. The sample lists 150,000 to 200,000 distinct CDR3 sequences; approximately 93% were seen once. Between the trimmed V and J ends, which lost 8 bases and 5 bases, there was a span of 12 bases. The CDR3 extends over 12 amino acids. CDR1 is LNHNV, CDR2 YYDKDF, per germline (reference sequence). The sequence came from a human donor in good health. V usage is TRBV15 and J usage is TRBJ2-5; perhaps TRBD1 as D (5 bases). The specimen sequenced was CD4+ T cells from PBMCs. CDR3 region: CATGHMGETQYF. The CDR3 DNA reads TGTGCCACCGGACATATGGGGGAGACCCAGTACTTC.